This T cell receptor (beta chain) was sequenced in a study of CD8 T cells in ankylosing spondylitis. Overall study results and limits: Several highly homologous variants made up a TCR beta motif, and this motif appeared characteristic of ankylosing spondylitis blood. In reactive arthritis synovial fluid and blood, some motif variants had been reported before.

The ends lost 4 bases at V and 0 bases at J; junction bases unmatched: 9. This CDR3 comprises 19 residues. This clonotype has only a few counts. Its antigen is unknown. Molecular-barcoded quantitative 5'-RACE produced these TCR beta libraries. Via MiXCR, TCRdb re-called the 5' RACE reads, giving one row per CDR3 protein. The table has roughly 350,000 distinct CDR3 sequences, 8% seen once; the top ten hold approximately 14%. The TCR originated in a male donor with ankylosing spondylitis. The V gene is TRBV12-3 or TRBV12-4, the J gene TRBJ2-1, with 13 bases aligning to TRBD2. The sample taken for sequencing was blood, either unsorted or a sorted T cell fraction (not recorded which). For the CDR3, the DNA is TGTGCCAGCAGTTCCCGGACTAGCGGGAGCTGGAGCTCCTACAATGAGCAGTTCTTC. Translated: CASSSRTSGSWSSYNEQFF.